Shown below are 19 T cell receptor beta chains from a single sample sequenced in a study of blood T cell repertoires in COVID-19. TCRdb keeps only in-frame clones here, not all; method: immunoSEQ multiplex PCR. Of fewer than 200,000 clones listed, approximately 86% are singletons. Sequenced sample: PBMCs or T cells enriched from blood (not recorded which). These receptors all come from a woman aged 40 to 50 in a cohort exposed to, infected with or recovered from COVID-19 (not recorded which).

The chain couples TRBV4-2 to TRBJ1-5; the match to TRBD1 covers 7 bases. The CDR3 loop spans 16 amino acids. V gave up 0 bases and J gave up 10 bases; unmatched junction bases: 12. Germline loops: CDR1 LGHNA, CDR2 YNFKEQ. The CDR3 region has the DNA TGTGCCAGCAGCCAAGATATGGCCCACAGGGGAGCCCCCCAGCATTTT. Translated, it gives CASSQDMAHRGAPQHF.

Regarding this clone: In the same sample, other DNA sequences code for this CDR3. This chain joins TRBV19 and TRBJ1-5; D is undetermined. The CDR3 runs to 15 residues. Trimming removed 7 bases at V and 0 bases at J, with 13 bases between. CDR1 and CDR2 from the germline V gene are LNHDA and SQIVND (reference sequence). Here the CDR3 DNA reads TGTGCCAGTACCAGAGGTCAGTATAGCAATCAGCCCCAGCATTTT. It codes for CASTRGQYSNQPQHF. Variable domain in full (rest from reference TRBV19 and TRBJ1-5): DGGITQSPKYLFRKEGQNVTLSCEQNLNHDAMYWYRQDPGQGLRLIYYSQIVNDFQKGDIAEGYSVSREKKESFPLTVTSAQKNPTAFYLCASTRGQYSNQPQHFGDGTRLSIL.

V gene TRBV4-1 combines with J gene TRBJ2-5, with 9 bases fitting TRBD2. Germline V lookup: CDR1 MGHRA, CDR2 YSYEKL. The CDR3 sequence is 20 residues long. V dropped 1 base and J dropped 4; count of bases not matched to a gene: 19. In DNA, the CDR3 is TGCGCCAGCAGCCAAGGGCCCCCCTTAGGCGGCGGGGGGGTCCGAGAGACCCAGTACTTC. Translation gives CASSQGPPLGGGGVRETQYF.

This clone was counted a few times. The V call is TRBV3-1 (or the pseudogene TRBV3-2), the J call TRBJ1-4; D is unresolved. The CDR3 extends over 17 amino acids. Between the trimmed V and J ends, which lost 4 bases and 1 base, there was a span of 16 bases. Germline V gives CDR1 LGHDT, CDR2 YNNKEL (reference sequence). CDR3 DNA: TGTGCCAGCAGCCTCAACGTGGGAGGTATAACTAATGAAAAACTGTTTTTT. It specifies CASSLNVGGITNEKLFF.

V gene TRBV4-1 combines with J gene TRBJ2-2; D is ambiguous. Germline assignment: CDR1 MGHRA and CDR2 YSYEKL. V was cut by 3 bases and J by 4 bases, with 9 bases left in between. The CDR3 contains 14 residues. CDR3 DNA: TGCGCCAGCAGCCATAGTAGACTCACCGGGGAGCTGTTTTTT. Translation: CASSHSRLTGELFF.

This sequence joins TRBV7-9 and TRBJ2-7; TRBD2 aligns across 9 bases. CDR1 SEHNR and CDR2 FQNEAQ come from the germline V gene (reference sequence). V shed 0 bases, J shed 4 bases, and the junction held 1 base outside the gene matches. This CDR3 has 14 residues. The CDR3 nucleotides are TGTGCCAGCAGCTTAGCGGGACTAGCTTACGAGCAGTACTTC. This encodes CASSLAGLAYEQYF.

As regards this clone: At one end, the junction sequence differs from germline, possibly due to a read error. This sequence joins TRBV2 and TRBJ2-7; TRBD2 is a possible D gene (6 bases). This CDR3 has 14 residues. The V gene's germline CDR1 is SNHLY and CDR2 FYNNEI. The CDR3 here is CASSDGGRSHEQYF. The CDR3 DNA is TGTGCCAGCAGTGACGGAGGGCGCTCCCACGAGCAGTACTTC. Full variable domain (outside the CDR3, taken from reference TRBV2 and TRBJ2-7): EPEVTQTPSHQVTQMGQEVILRCVPISNHLYFYWYRQILGQKVEFLVSFYNNEISEKSEIFDDQFSVERPDGSNFTLKIRSTKLEDSAMYFCASSDGGRSHEQYFGPGTRLTVT.

This clone was detected once. The chain employs TRBV7-9 and TRBJ2-2; D may be TRBD1 (6 bases). V lost 5 bases and J lost 4, with 14 bases in between. Looked up from germline, CDR1 is SEHNR and CDR2 is FQNEAQ (reference sequence). The CDR3 sequence is 15 residues long. The CDR3 nucleotides are TGTGCCAGCAGCCCCCAGACAGGCGGCACCGGGGAGCTGTTTTTT. Translation: CASSPQTGGTGELFF.

V and J are TRBV28 and TRBJ1-2; D gene ambiguous. CDR1 is MDHEN and CDR2 is SYDVKM in the germline V gene. CDR3 length equals 13 residues. The V gene lost 5 bases and the J gene lost 2 bases, with 9 bases spanning the gap. CDR3 DNA sequence: TGTGCCAGCAGTGGGAGGTTAAACTATGGCTACACCTTC. Protein: CASSGRLNYGYTF.

The chain combines TRBV10-3 with TRBJ2-5, with 10 positions matching TRBD2. V shed 1 base, J shed 2 bases, and the junction held 4 bases outside the gene matches. The germline CDR1 and CDR2 sequences are ENHRY and SYGVKD. There are 16 residues in the CDR3. CDR3 region: CAISEFSSGGQETQYF. The DNA of the CDR3 is TGTGCCATCAGTGAGTTTTCTAGCGGGGGACAAGAGACCCAGTACTTC.

The chain joins TRBV19 to TRBJ1-4; D remains ambiguous. This CDR3 is built from 16 residues. The germline CDR1 and CDR2 sequences are LNHDA and SQIVND (reference sequence). V shed 5 bases and J shed 0 bases, with 13 bases lying between them. CDR3 protein: CASSQSAGATNEKLFF. The CDR3 DNA reads as TGTGCCAGTAGTCAATCCGCCGGGGCAACTAATGAAAAACTGTTTTTT.

This chain uses TRBV7-2 with TRBJ1-6; tentatively, D is TRBD1 (6 bases). The ends were cut back, 5 bases at V and 10 bases at J, with 18 bases in the middle. The CDR3 spans 15 residues. Germline CDR1 is SGHTA and CDR2 is FQGNSA. The CDR3 sequence is CASSPETGGGSPLHF. The CDR3, as DNA: TGTGCCAGCAGCCCCGAGACAGGCGGTGGGTCACCCCTCCACTTT.

A single count supports this clone. The rearrangement joins TRBV7-9 to TRBJ1-3; D gene unclear. CDR3 size: 15 residues. Trimming left V 4 bases short and J 4 bases short, with 14 bases between. Germline V gives CDR1 SEHNR, CDR2 FQNEAQ (reference sequence). CDR3 sequence reads: CASSSPGNVGNTIYF. The DNA for the CDR3 is TGTGCCAGCAGCTCCCCGGGGAATGTGGGAAACACCATATATTTT.

The rearrangement links TRBV19 to TRBJ1-2; maybe TRBD1 (5 bases). CDR3 length equals 15 residues. Per germline, CDR1 LNHDA and CDR2 SQIVND (reference sequence). The germline V and J ends were trimmed by 2 bases and 3 bases, with 13 bases remaining between them. The CDR3 here is CASSILGGVDYGYTF. Written as DNA, the CDR3 is TGTGCCAGTAGTATATTAGGAGGGGTTGACTATGGCTACACCTTC.

This chain uses TRBV29-1 with TRBJ2-2; the D gene is possibly TRBD2 (6 bases). Trimming shortened V by 5 bases and J by 1 base, and 8 bases separated the two germline ends. The CDR3 consists of 13 residues. Germline V gene data show CDR1 as SQVTM and CDR2 as ANQGSEA. The CDR3 nucleotides are TGCAGCGTTTCGGAGGGGAACACCGGGGAGCTGTTTTTT. It translates to CSVSEGNTGELFF.

The gene calls are TRBV11-2 and TRBJ1-1, with D possibly TRBD1 on 6 matching bases. Germline assignment: CDR1 SGHAT and CDR2 FQNNGV. The CDR3 is 12 residues long. The V and J ends lost 5 bases and 8 bases respectively, with 12 bases between them. This CDR3 is CASSRNRAEAFF. Written as DNA, the CDR3 is TGTGCCAGCAGCCGCAACAGGGCAGAAGCTTTCTTT.

This sequence joins TRBV21-1 and TRBJ1-5. TRBV21-1 is designated a pseudogene. This CDR3 contains 18 residues. The CDR3 DNA follows: TGTGCCAGCAGCGCCCGGGATTCGGTAAGGCTTAGCAATCAGCCCCAGCATTTT. Its protein product is CASSARDSVRLSNQPQHF.

CDR3 bases: TGTGCCAGTAGTATAGCTTTCCCTTCGGGTTCACCCCTCCACTTT. Encoded protein: CASSIAFPSGSPLHF. The J gene is TRBJ1-6, the V gene TRBV19, with unresolved D. This CDR3 is built from 15 residues. From germline, CDR1 is LNHDA and CDR2 SQIVND (reference sequence). V lost 1 base and J 9 bases, leaving 13 bases between the germline ends.

The chain recombines TRBV13 with TRBJ1-2; 8 positions agree with TRBD1. Germline CDR1 is PRHDT and CDR2 is FYEKMQ (reference sequence). J lost 3 bases, V lost 5 bases, and 5 bases had no gene match. The CDR3 covers 14 residues. Written as DNA, the CDR3 is TGTGCCAGCAGCCCGACAGGGGCTCACTATGGCTACACCTTC. It specifies CASSPTGAHYGYTF.